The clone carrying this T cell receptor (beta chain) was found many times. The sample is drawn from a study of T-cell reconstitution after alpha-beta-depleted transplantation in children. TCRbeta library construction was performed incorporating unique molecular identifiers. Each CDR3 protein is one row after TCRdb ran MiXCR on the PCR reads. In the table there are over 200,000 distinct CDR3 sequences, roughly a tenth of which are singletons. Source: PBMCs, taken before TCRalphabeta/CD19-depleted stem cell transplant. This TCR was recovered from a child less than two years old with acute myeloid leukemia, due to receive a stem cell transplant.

CDR3 residues: CASSRPGTGDKRQYF. CDR3 sequence (DNA): TGTGCCAGCAGTCGACCCGGGACAGGGGACAAAAGGCAGTACTTC. This chain connects TRBV3-1 to TRBJ2-7; 10 bases map to TRBD1. The CDR3 runs to 15 residues. Germline V CDR1 and CDR2: LGHDT, YNNKEL (reference sequence). V was clipped by 6 bases and J by 9 bases; unmatched bases: 14.